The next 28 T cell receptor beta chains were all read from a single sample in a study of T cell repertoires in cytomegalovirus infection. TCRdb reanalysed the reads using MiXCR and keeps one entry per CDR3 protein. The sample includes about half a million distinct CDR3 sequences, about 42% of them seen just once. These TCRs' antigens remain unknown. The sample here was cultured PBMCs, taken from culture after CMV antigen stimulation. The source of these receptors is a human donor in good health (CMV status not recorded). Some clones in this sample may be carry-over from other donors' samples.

The CDR3 DNA reads TGTGCCAGCAGTTTATCCCTGAATGGCTACACCTTC. Protein: CASSLSLNGYTF. The V call is TRBV28, the J call TRBJ1-2; D gene ambiguous. The CDR3 spans 12 residues. Per the germline V gene, CDR1 is MDHEN and CDR2 is SYDVKM. Trimming removed 1 base from V and 6 bases from J, with 6 bases in between.

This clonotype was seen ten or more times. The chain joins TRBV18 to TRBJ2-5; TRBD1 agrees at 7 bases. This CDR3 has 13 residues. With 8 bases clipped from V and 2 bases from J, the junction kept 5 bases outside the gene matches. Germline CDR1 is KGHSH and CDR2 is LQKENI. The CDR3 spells CASSPGQQETQYF. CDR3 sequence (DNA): TGTGCCAGCAGCCCGGGACAGCAAGAGACCCAGTACTTC.

The CDR3 loop is CASRTGTLSSPLHF. The CDR3, as DNA: TGTGCCAGCAGGACCGGGACTCTGAGTTCACCCCTCCACTTT. The rearrangement joins TRBV7-4 to TRBJ1-6, with D perhaps matching TRBD1 (5 bases). V lost 6 bases and J lost 9, with 15 bases in between. The CDR3 sequence is 14 residues long. Looked up from germline, CDR1 is SGHVT and CDR2 is SQSDAQ.

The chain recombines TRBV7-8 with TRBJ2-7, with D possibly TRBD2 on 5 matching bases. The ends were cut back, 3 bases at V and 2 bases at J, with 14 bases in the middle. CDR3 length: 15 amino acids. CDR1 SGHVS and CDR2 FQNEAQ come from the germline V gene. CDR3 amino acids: CASSLRRANPYEQYF. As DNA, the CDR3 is TGTGCCAGCAGCTTGAGGCGGGCTAACCCCTACGAGCAGTACTTC.

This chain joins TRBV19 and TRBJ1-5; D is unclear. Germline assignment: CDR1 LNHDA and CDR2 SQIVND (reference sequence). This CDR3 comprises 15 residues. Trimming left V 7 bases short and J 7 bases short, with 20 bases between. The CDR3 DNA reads TGTGCCAGTACCGCGGACGTTTCCGTCTGGCAGCCCCAGCATTTT. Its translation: CASTADVSVWQPQHF.

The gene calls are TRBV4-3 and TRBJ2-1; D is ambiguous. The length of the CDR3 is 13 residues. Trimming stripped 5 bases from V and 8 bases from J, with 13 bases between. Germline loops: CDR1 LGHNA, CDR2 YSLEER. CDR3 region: CASSVFTWDEQFF. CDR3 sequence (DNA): TGCGCCAGCAGCGTTTTTACCTGGGATGAGCAGTTCTTC.

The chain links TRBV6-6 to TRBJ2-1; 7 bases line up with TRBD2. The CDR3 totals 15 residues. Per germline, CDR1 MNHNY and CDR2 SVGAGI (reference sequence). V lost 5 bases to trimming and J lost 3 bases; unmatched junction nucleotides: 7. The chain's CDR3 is CASSQLGGFYNEQFF. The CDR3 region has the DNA TGTGCCAGCAGTCAGCTGGGGGGGTTCTACAATGAGCAGTTCTTC.

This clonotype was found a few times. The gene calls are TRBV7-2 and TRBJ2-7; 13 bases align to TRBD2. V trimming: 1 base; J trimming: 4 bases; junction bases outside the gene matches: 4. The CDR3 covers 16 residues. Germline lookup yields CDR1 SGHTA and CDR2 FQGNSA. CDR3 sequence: CASSLGGLAGPYEQYF. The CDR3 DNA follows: TGTGCCAGCAGCTTAGGGGGACTAGCGGGACCTTACGAGCAGTACTTC.

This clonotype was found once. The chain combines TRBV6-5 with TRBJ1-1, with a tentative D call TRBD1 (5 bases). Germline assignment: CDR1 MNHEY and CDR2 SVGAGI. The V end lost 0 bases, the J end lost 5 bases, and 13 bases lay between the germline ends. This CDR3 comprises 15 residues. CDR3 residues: CASSYSEGEGTEAFF. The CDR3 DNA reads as TGTGCCAGCAGTTACTCAGAAGGGGAGGGAACTGAAGCTTTCTTT.

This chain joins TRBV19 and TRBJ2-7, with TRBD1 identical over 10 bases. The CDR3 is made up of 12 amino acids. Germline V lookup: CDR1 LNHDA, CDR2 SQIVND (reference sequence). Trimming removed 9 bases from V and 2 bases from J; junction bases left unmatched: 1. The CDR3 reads CARGTGAYEQYF. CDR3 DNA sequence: TGTGCCAGGGGGACAGGGGCCTACGAGCAGTACTTC.

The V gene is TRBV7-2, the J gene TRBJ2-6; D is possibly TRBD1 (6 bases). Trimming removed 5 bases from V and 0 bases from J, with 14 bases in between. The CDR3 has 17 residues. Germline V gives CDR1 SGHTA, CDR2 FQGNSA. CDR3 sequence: CASSLQGIYSGANVLTF. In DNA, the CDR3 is TGTGCCAGCAGCCTACAGGGAATCTACTCTGGGGCCAACGTCCTGACTTTC.

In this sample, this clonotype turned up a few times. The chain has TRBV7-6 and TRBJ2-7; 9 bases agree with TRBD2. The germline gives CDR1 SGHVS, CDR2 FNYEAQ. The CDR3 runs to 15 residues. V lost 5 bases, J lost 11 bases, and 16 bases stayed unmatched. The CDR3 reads CASSLNSGGVYSKYF. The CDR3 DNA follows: TGTGCCAGCAGCCTCAATAGCGGGGGTGTTTATTCGAAGTACTTC.

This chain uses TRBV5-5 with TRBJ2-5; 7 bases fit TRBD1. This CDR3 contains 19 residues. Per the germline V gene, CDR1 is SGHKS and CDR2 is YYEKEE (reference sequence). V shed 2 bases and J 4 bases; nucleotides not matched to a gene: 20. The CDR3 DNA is TGTGCCAGCAGCTTCCTTTCCTACCGACAGGGAAACGCACGAGAGACCCAGTACTTC. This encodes CASSFLSYRQGNARETQYF.

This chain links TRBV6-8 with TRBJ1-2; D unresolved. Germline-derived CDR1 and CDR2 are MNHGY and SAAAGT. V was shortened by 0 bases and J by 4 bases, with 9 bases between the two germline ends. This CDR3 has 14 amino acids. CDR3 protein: CASSYSMAAYGYTF. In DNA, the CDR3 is TGTGCCAGCAGTTACTCGATGGCAGCCTATGGCTACACCTTC.

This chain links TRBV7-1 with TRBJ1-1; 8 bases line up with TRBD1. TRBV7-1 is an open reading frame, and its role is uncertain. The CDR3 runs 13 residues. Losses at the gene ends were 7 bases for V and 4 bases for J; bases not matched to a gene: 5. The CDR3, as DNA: TGTGCCAGCACCTACAGGGGGGGCACTGAAGCTTTCTTT. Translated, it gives CASTYRGGTEAFF.

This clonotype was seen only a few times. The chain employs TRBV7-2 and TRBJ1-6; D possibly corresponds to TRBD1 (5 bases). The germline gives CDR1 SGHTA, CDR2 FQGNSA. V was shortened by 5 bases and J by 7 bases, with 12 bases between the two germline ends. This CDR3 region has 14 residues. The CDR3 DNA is TGTGCCAGCAGCCCGGGACGGGAGAATTCACCCCTCCACTTT. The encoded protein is CASSPGRENSPLHF.

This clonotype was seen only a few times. The chain's CDR3 is CASSADRGIYNEQFF. DNA for the CDR3: TGTGCCAGCAGCGCCGACAGGGGGATCTACAATGAGCAGTTCTTC. The rearrangement joins TRBV7-2 to TRBJ2-1; 9 nucleotides agree with TRBD1. V trimming: 5 bases; J trimming: 3 bases; junction bases outside the gene matches: 5. CDR1 and CDR2 from the germline V gene are SGHTA and FQGNSA. The CDR3 sequence is 15 residues long. The full variable domain, completed using reference TRBV7-2 and TRBJ2-1, is GAGVSQSPSNKVTEKGKDVELRCDPISGHTALYWYRQSLGQGLEFLIYFQGNSAPDKSGLPSDRFSAERTGGSVSTLTIQRTQQEDSAVYLCASSADRGIYNEQFFGPGTRLTVL.

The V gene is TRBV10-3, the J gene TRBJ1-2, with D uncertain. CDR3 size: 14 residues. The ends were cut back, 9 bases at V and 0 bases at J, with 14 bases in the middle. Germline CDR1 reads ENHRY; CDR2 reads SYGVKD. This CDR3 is CAILQDGANYGYTF. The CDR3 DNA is TGTGCCATTCTTCAGGACGGAGCTAACTATGGCTACACCTTC.

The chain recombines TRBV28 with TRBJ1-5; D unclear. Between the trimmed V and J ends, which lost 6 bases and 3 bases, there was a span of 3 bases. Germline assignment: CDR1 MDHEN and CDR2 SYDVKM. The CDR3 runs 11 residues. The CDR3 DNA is TGTGCCAGCAGCCCCAATCAGCCCCAGCATTTT. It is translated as CASSPNQPQHF.

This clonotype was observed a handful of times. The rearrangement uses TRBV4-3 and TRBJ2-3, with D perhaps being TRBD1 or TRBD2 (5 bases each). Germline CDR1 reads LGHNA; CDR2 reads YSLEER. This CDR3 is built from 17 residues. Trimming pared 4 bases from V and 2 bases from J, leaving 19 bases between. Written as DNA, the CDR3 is TGCGCCAGCAGCCCAACGCCGCCGGGACGCTACACAGATACGCAGTATTTT. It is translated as CASSPTPPGRYTDTQYF.

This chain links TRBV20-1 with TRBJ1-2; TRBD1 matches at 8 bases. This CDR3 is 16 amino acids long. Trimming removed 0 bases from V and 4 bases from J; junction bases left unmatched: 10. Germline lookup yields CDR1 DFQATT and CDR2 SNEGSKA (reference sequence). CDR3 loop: CSARDPRTGLAYGYTF. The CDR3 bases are TGCAGTGCTAGAGATCCGAGGACAGGGCTCGCCTATGGCTACACCTTC.

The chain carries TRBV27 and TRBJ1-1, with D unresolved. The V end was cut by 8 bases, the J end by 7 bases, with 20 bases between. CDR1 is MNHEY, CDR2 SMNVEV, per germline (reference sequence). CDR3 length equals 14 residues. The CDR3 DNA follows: TGTGCCAGCCTTAGAGTCTCATCGGCTCGTGAAGCTTTCTTT. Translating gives CASLRVSSAREAFF.

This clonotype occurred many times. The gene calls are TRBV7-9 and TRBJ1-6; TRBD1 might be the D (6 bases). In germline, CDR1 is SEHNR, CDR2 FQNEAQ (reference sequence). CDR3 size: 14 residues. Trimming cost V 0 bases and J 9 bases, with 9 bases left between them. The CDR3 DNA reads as TGTGCCAGCAGCTTAGCGGGGGCGTCTTCACCCCTCCACTTT. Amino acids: CASSLAGASSPLHF.

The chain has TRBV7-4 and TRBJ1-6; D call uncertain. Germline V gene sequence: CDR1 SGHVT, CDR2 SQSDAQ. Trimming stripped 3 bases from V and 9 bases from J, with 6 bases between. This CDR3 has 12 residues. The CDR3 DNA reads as TGTGCCAGCAGCTTGGACGCTTCACCCCTCCACTTT. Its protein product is CASSLDASPLHF.

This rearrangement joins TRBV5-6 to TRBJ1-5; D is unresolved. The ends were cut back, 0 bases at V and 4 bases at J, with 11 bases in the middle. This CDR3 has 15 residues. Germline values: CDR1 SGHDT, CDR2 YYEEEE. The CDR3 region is CASSLAGPGNQPQHF. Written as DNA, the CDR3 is TGTGCCAGCAGCTTGGCCGGACCGGGAAATCAGCCCCAGCATTTT.

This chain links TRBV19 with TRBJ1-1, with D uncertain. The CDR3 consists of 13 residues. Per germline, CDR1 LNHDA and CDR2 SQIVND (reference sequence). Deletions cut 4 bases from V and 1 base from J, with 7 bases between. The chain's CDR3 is CASSTWGNTEAFF. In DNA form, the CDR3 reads TGTGCCAGTAGTACCTGGGGGAACACTGAAGCTTTCTTT.

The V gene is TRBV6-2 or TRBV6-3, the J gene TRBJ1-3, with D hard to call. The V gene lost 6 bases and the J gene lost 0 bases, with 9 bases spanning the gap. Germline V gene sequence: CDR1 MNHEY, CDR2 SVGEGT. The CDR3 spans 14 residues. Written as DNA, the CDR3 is TGTGCCAGCAGCCCCGCCGTCTCTGGAAACACCATATATTTT. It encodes CASSPAVSGNTIYF.

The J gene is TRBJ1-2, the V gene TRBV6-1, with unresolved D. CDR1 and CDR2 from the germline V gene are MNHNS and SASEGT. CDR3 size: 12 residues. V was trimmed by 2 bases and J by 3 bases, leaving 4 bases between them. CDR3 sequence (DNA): TGTGCCAGCAGTGAATTGCACTATGGCTACACCTTC. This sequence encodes CASSELHYGYTF.